A selection of T cell receptor beta chains follows, all from one sample in a study of T-cell reconstitution after alpha-beta-depleted transplantation in children. TCRdb passed the PCR reads through MiXCR, listing each CDR3 protein once. The data show approximately 650,000 distinct CDR3 sequences, 10% to 15% seen once. The sample in question was PBMCs, obtained before TCRalphabeta/CD19-depleted stem cell transplant. The receptor set was obtained from a girl aged 2-10 years with congenital amegakaryocytic thrombocytopenia, due to receive a stem cell transplant. Each CDR3 is given with its conserved first and last residue. Each record gives: V gene, J gene, CDR3 protein.

v_call: TRBV5-1; j_call: TRBJ2-1; cdr3_aa: CASSLESERTGDTFSYNEQFF
v_call: TRBV20-1; j_call: TRBJ2-1; cdr3_aa: CSAFPRVSYNEQFF
v_call: TRBV15; j_call: TRBJ1-6; cdr3_aa: CATSDTGLDSPLHF
v_call: TRBV24-1; j_call: TRBJ1-1; cdr3_aa: CATSERGHREAFF
v_call: TRBV20-1; j_call: TRBJ2-1; cdr3_aa: CSANTDNEQFF
v_call: TRBV20-1; j_call: TRBJ2-1; cdr3_aa: CSAGRETYNEQFF
v_call: TRBV5-1; j_call: TRBJ2-1; cdr3_aa: CASSLTSGYNEQFF
v_call: TRBV20-1; j_call: TRBJ2-1; cdr3_aa: CSASIGGAFRNEQFF
v_call: TRBV20-1; j_call: TRBJ1-6; cdr3_aa: CSAIPDSNSPLHF
v_call: TRBV5-1; j_call: TRBJ2-7; cdr3_aa: CASSAGGPLLGGSSYEQYF
v_call: TRBV5-5; j_call: TRBJ2-5; cdr3_aa: CASSLWTEETQYF
v_call: TRBV12-3/TRBV12-4; j_call: TRBJ1-5; cdr3_aa: CASSYSTGTGNQPQHF
v_call: TRBV15; j_call: TRBJ2-7; cdr3_aa: CATSVGSIGYEQYF
v_call: TRBV29-1; j_call: TRBJ2-5; cdr3_aa: CSVRAWLKYQETQYF
v_call: TRBV7-6; j_call: TRBJ2-1; cdr3_aa: CASTSPAEGNEQFF
v_call: TRBV28; j_call: TRBJ2-5; cdr3_aa: CASSSPTGGFVETQYF
v_call: TRBV5-1; j_call: TRBJ2-1; cdr3_aa: CASSLKRGVNEQFF
v_call: TRBV6-1; j_call: TRBJ2-4; cdr3_aa: CASGRGTWAKNIQYF
v_call: TRBV5-8; j_call: TRBJ2-7; cdr3_aa: CASSLLLNYEQYF
v_call: TRBV29-1; j_call: TRBJ2-5; cdr3_aa: CSADRWQQETQYF
v_call: TRBV7-7; j_call: TRBJ2-3; cdr3_aa: CASSSTSGSLDTQYF
v_call: TRBV30; j_call: TRBJ2-7; cdr3_aa: CAWSVGLAALEQYF
v_call: TRBV2; j_call: TRBJ2-1; cdr3_aa: CASRGDGWNEQFF
v_call: TRBV20-1; j_call: TRBJ2-3; cdr3_aa: CSVRSQGDSTDTQYF
v_call: TRBV2; j_call: TRBJ2-5; cdr3_aa: CASSKLDQETQYF
v_call: TRBV2; j_call: TRBJ2-2; cdr3_aa: CASRRGTGATGELFF
v_call: TRBV5-1; j_call: TRBJ2-3; cdr3_aa: CASSSPRTSGSTDTQYF
v_call: TRBV7-9; j_call: TRBJ2-1; cdr3_aa: CASSGKPGRQYNEQFF
v_call: TRBV5-1; j_call: TRBJ2-2; cdr3_aa: CASSLARGGELFF
v_call: TRBV7-8; j_call: TRBJ1-5; cdr3_aa: CASSPTGDNGYQPQHF
v_call: TRBV20-1; j_call: TRBJ2-3; cdr3_aa: CSARDGSDGTQYF
v_call: TRBV20-1; j_call: TRBJ1-2; cdr3_aa: CSAREAVLYGYTF
v_call: TRBV20-1; j_call: TRBJ2-1; cdr3_aa: CSARDSSGSNEQFF
v_call: TRBV5-1; j_call: TRBJ2-2; cdr3_aa: CASRQLAGGDTGELFF
v_call: TRBV5-1; j_call: TRBJ2-2; cdr3_aa: CASSLTGLAVNTGELFF
v_call: TRBV20-1; j_call: TRBJ2-2; cdr3_aa: CSARVSSTGELFF
v_call: TRBV10-3; j_call: TRBJ2-5; cdr3_aa: CAVTPGQTETQYF
v_call: TRBV7-2; j_call: TRBJ2-1; cdr3_aa: CASSDPGLSGNEQFF
v_call: TRBV12-3/TRBV12-4; j_call: TRBJ2-5; cdr3_aa: CASSRKAGGIQETQYF
v_call: TRBV27; j_call: TRBJ2-1; cdr3_aa: CASAPVGSGGNNEQFF
v_call: TRBV7-6; j_call: TRBJ1-1; cdr3_aa: CASSLGIPPEPAFF
v_call: TRBV4-1; j_call: TRBJ1-1; cdr3_aa: CASAKMPPIIMNTEAFF
v_call: TRBV7-6; j_call: TRBJ2-1; cdr3_aa: CASSLVAGVHNEQFF
v_call: TRBV11-3; j_call: TRBJ2-1; cdr3_aa: CASSSWTSGSKNEQFF
v_call: TRBV5-1; j_call: TRBJ2-1; cdr3_aa: CASSLYYSYNEQFF
v_call: TRBV9; j_call: TRBJ2-7; cdr3_aa: CASSVGDSLAYEQYF
v_call: TRBV5-1; j_call: TRBJ2-5; cdr3_aa: CASSSLAGGGEETQYF
v_call: TRBV5-6; j_call: TRBJ2-1; cdr3_aa: CASSAQGRNEQFF
v_call: TRBV12-3/TRBV12-4; j_call: TRBJ2-2; cdr3_aa: CASSLEGGQGTTGELFF
v_call: TRBV20-1; j_call: TRBJ1-5; cdr3_aa: CSVRGQGGNQPQHF
v_call: TRBV29-1; j_call: TRBJ2-1; cdr3_aa: CSVISGSSYNEQFF
v_call: TRBV27; j_call: TRBJ1-5; cdr3_aa: CASSPRRNQPQHF
v_call: TRBV27; j_call: TRBJ1-5; cdr3_aa: CASSWDRGQPQHF